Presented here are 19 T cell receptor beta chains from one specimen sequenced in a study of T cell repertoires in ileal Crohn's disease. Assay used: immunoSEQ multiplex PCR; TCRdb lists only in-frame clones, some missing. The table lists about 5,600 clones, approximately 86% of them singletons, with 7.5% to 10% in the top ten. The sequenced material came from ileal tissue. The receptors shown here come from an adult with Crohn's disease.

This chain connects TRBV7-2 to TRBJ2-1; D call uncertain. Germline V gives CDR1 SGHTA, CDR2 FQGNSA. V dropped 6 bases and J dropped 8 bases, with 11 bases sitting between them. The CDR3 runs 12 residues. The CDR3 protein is CASRRMSHEQFF. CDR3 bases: TGTGCCAGCAGGCGGATGTCGCATGAGCAGTTCTTC. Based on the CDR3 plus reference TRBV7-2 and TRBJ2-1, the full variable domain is GAGVSQSPSNKVTEKGKDVELRCDPISGHTALYWYRQSLGQGLEFLIYFQGNSAPDKSGLPSDRFSAERTGGSVSTLTIQRTQQEDSAVYLCASRRMSHEQFFGPGTRLTVL.

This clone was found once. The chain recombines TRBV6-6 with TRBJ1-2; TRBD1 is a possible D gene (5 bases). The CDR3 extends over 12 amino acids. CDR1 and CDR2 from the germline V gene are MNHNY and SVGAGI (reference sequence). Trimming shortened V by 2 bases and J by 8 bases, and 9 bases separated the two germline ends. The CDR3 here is CASSYGQGGYTF. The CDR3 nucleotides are TGTGCCAGCAGTTACGGGCAGGGAGGCTACACCTTC.

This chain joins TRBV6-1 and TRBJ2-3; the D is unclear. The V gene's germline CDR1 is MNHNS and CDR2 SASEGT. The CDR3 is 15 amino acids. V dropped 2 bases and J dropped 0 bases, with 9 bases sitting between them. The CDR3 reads CASSENPTSTDTQYF. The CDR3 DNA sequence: TGTGCCAGCAGTGAAAACCCTACTAGCACAGATACGCAGTATTTT.

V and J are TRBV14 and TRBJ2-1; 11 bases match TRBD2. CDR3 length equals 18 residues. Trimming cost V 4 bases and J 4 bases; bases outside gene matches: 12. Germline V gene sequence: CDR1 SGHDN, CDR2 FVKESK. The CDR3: CASSPARLAGGVYNEQFF. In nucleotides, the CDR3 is TGTGCCAGCAGCCCTGCTCGGCTAGCGGGGGGAGTATACAATGAGCAGTTCTTC.

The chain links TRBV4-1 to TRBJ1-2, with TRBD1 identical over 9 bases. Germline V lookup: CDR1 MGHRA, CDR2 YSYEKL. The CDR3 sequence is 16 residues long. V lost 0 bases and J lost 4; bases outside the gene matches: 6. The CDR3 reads CASSQDGGTGLYGYTF. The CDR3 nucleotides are TGCGCCAGCAGCCAAGATGGGGGGACAGGGCTCTATGGCTACACCTTC.

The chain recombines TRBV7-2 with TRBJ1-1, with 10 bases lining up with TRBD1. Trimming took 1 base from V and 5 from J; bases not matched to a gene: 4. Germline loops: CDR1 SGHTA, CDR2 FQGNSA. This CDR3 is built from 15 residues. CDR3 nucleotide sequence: TGTGCCAGCAGCTTAGGGACAGGGGGAGGAACTGAAGCTTTCTTT. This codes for CASSLGTGGGTEAFF.

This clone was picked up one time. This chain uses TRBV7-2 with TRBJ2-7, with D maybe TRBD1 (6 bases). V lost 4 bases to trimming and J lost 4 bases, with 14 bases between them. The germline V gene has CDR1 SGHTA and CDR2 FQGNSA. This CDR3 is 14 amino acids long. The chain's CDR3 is CASSSRGGIYEQYF. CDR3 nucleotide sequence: TGTGCCAGCAGCTCCCGAGGGGGAATTTACGAGCAGTACTTC.

The CDR3: CASSGQGNTEAFF. DNA for the CDR3: TGTGCCAGCAGTGGCCAGGGGAACACTGAAGCTTTCTTT. The chain is built from TRBV25-1 and TRBJ1-1, with D perhaps matching TRBD1 (5 bases). CDR1 and CDR2 from the germline V gene are MGHDK and SYGVNS. With 4 bases removed from V and 1 base from J, the gap between germline ends came to 7 bases. The CDR3 covers 13 residues.

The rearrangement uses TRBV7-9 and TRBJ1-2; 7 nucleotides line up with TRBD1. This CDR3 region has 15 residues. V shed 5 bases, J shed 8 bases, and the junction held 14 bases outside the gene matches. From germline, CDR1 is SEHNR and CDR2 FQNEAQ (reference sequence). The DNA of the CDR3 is TGTGCCAGCAGCACCTATTCACAGGGGAAGGGCGGCTACACCTTC. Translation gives CASSTYSQGKGGYTF. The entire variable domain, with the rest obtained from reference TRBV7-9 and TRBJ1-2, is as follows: DTGVSQNPRHKITKRGQNVTFRCDPISEHNRLYWYRQTLGQGPEFLTYFQNEAQLEKSRLLSDRFSAERPKGSFSTLEIQRTEQGDSAMYLCASSTYSQGKGGYTFGSGTRLTVV.

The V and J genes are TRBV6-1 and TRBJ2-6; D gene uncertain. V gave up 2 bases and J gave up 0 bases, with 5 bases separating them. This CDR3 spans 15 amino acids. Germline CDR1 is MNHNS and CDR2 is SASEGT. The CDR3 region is CASSEQFSGANVLTF. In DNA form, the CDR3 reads TGTGCCAGCAGTGAACAGTTCTCTGGGGCCAACGTCCTGACTTTC.

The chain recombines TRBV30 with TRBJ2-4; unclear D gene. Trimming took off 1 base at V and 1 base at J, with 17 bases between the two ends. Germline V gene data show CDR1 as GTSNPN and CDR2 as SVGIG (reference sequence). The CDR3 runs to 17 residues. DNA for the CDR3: TGTGCCTGGAGTGCATTCGACGGTCGGGTGGCCAAAAACATTCAGTACTTC. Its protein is CAWSAFDGRVAKNIQYF. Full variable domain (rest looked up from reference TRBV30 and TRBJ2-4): SQTIHQWPATLVQPVGSPLSLECTVEGTSNPNLYWYRQAAGRGLQLLFYSVGIGQISSEVPQNLSASRPQDRQFILSSKKLLLSDSGFYLCAWSAFDGRVAKNIQYFGAGTRLSVL.

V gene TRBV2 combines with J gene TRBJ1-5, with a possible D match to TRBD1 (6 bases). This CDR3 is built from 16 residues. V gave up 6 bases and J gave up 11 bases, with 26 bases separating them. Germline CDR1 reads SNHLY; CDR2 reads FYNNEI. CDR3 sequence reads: CASRKFAGDTRGAQHF. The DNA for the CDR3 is TGTGCCAGCAGGAAGTTTGCAGGGGACACCCGGGGCGCCCAGCATTTT.

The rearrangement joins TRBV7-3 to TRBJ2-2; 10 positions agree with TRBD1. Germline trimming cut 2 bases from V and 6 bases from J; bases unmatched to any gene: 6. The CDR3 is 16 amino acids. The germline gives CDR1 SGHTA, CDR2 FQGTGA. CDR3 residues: CASSLGGTGESGELFF. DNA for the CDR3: TGTGCCAGCAGCTTAGGTGGGACAGGGGAATCCGGGGAGCTGTTTTTT.

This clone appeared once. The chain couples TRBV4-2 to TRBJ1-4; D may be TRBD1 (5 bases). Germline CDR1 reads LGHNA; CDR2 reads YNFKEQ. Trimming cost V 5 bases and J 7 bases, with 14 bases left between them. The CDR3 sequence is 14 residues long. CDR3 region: CASSDQGWREKLFF. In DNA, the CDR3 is TGTGCCAGCAGCGATCAGGGATGGCGTGAAAAACTGTTTTTT.

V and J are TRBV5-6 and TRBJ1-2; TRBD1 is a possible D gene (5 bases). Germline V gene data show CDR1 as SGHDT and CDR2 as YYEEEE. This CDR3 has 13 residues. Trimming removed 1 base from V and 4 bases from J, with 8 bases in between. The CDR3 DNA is TGTGCCAGCAGCTTGCAGGGAGGCTATGGCTACACCTTC. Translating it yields CASSLQGGYGYTF.

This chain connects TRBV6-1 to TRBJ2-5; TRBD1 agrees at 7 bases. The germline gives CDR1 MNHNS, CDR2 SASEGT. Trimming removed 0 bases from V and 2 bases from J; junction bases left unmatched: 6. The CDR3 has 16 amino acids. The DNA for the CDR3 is TGTGCCAGCAGTGAAGCCACAGGGGCAAGACAAGAGACCCAGTACTTC. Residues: CASSEATGARQETQYF.

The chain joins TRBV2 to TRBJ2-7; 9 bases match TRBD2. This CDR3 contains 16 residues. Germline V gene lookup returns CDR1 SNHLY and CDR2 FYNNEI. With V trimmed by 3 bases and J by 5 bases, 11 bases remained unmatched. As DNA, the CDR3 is TGTGCCAGCAGTGATTCCCTGGCTAGCGGGGTAGACGAGCAGTACTTC. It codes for CASSDSLASGVDEQYF.

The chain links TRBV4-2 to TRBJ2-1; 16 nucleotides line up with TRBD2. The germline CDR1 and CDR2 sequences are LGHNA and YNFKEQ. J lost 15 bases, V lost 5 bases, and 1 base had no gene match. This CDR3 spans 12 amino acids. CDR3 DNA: TGTGCCAGCAGCGGGACTAGCGGGGGGGCGTTCTTC. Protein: CASSGTSGGAFF.

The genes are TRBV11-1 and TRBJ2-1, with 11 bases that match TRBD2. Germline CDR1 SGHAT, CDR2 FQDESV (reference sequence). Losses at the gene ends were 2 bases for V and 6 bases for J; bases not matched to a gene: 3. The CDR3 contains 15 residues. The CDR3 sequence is CASSLLTSGGNEQFF. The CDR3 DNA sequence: TGTGCCAGCAGCTTACTAACTAGCGGGGGCAATGAGCAGTTCTTC.